These 4 T cell receptor beta chains were all obtained from the same sample, sequenced in a study of blood T cell repertoires in COVID-19. The method was immunoSEQ multiplex PCR; TCRdb's version includes in-frame clones alone and lacks a portion of them. The sample lists around 190,000 clones, around 87% seen once, with about 22% in the top ten. Sequenced input: PBMCs or T cells enriched from blood (not recorded which). The receptors were gathered from a woman aged 40 to 50 in a cohort exposed to, infected with or recovered from COVID-19 (not recorded which).

The chain combines TRBV7-2 with TRBJ2-3, with 10 bases identical to TRBD1. CDR1 SGHTA and CDR2 FQGNSA come from the germline V gene. This CDR3 is built from 17 residues. V dropped 3 bases and J dropped 1; count of bases not matched to a gene: 7. The CDR3, as DNA: TGTGCCAGCAGCTTCGGGGACAGGGGAGGGGGCACAGATACGCAGTATTTT. Translated: CASSFGDRGGGTDTQYF.

V usage is TRBV27 and J usage is TRBJ2-7; unclear D gene. In germline, CDR1 is MNHEY, CDR2 SMNVEV (reference sequence). This CDR3 has 11 residues. With 6 bases removed from V and 3 bases from J, the gap between germline ends came to 6 bases. The CDR3 nucleotides read TGTGCCAGCAGCTCCGGCTACGAGCAGTACTTC. It encodes CASSSGYEQYF.

The gene calls are TRBV9 and TRBJ2-5; a possible D gene is TRBD2 (6 bases). Germline V lookup: CDR1 SGDLS, CDR2 YYNGEE. This CDR3 has 15 residues. Trimming removed 3 bases from V and 4 bases from J, with 16 bases in between. The CDR3 here is CASSGYAGSGETQYF. The CDR3 DNA reads TGTGCCAGCAGCGGATACGCGGGGAGTGGAGAGACCCAGTACTTC.

There are a few counts of this clone. The V and J genes are TRBV11-3 and TRBJ2-1; a possible D gene is TRBD2 (5 bases). The CDR3 totals 19 residues. The V gene's germline CDR1 is SGHNT and CDR2 YENEEA. Trimming pared 0 bases from V and 2 bases from J, leaving 20 bases between. Here the CDR3 reads CASSLDGLALGFAYNEQFF. For the CDR3, the DNA is TGTGCCAGCAGCTTAGATGGGCTAGCTTTAGGGTTCGCCTACAATGAGCAGTTCTTC.